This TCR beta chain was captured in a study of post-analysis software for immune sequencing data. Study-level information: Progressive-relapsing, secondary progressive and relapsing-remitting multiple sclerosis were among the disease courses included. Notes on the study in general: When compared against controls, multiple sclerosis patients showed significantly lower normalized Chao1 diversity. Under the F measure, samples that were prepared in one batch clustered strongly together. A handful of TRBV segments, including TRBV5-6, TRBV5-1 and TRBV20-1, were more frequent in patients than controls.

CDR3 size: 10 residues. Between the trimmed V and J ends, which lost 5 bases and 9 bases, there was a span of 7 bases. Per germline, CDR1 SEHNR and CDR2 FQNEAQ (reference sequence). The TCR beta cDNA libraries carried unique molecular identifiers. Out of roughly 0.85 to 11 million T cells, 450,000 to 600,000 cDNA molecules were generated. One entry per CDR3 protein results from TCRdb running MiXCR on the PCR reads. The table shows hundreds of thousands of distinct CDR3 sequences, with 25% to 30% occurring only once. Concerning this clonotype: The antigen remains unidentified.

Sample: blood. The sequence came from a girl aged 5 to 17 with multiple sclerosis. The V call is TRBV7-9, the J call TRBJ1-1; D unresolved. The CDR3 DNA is TGTGCCAGCAGCCCCGTACAAGCTTTCTTT. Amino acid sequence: CASSPVQAFF. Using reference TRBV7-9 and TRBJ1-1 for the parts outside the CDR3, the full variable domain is DTGVSQNPRHKITKRGQNVTFRCDPISEHNRLYWYRQTLGQGPEFLTYFQNEAQLEKSRLLSDRFSAERPKGSFSTLEIQRTEQGDSAMYLCASSPVQAFFGQGTRLTVV.